The entry that follows covers one T cell receptor (beta chain) sequence. Its antigen remains unknown. Germline-derived CDR1 and CDR2 are DFQATT and SNEGSKA (reference sequence). This CDR3 comprises 15 residues. This specimen belongs to a study of T cells expressing NK-cell markers. On the study more broadly: Obtained from sorted CD3+CD56+NKG2C+, CD3+CD56+NKG2C- and CD3+CD56-NKG2C+ T cells were the TCR beta repertoires. General study findings and limits: In roughly 6 donors, dominant CD3+CD56+NKG2C+ clones formed about 1.0-8% of CD8+ cells.

Each CDR3 protein gets one entry in TCRdb, which reprocessed the 5' RACE reads and gives no DNA. This sample contains some 300,000 distinct CDR3 sequences. The sequence was collected from a man aged 18 to 30 in good health. V and J are TRBV20-1 and TRBJ2-1; TCRdb selects TRBD2, and the lack of DNA leaves this call unchecked. The material sequenced was blood T cells: a sorted CD56 or NKG2C T cell subset, CD4+ or CD8+ T cells, or bulk PBMC T cells (not recorded which). The CDR3 region is CSARDREKGYNEQFF.